This T cell receptor beta chain originates from a study of cytomegalovirus exposure and HLA in healthy donors. Study-wide background: Samples from HLA-typed donors yielded about 85 million unique TCRs in an early data release.

Study-level results: Within a later analysis, the majority of CMV-associated TCR beta chains appeared HLA-restricted. Further analysis, carried out later, found HLA-associated TCR beta chains more clonally expanded than equally common other chains.

PCR used 60 Vbeta primers and 13 Jbeta primers. TCRdb keeps only in-frame clones here, not all; method: immunoSEQ multiplex PCR. The sample holds 84,000 or so clones; around three quarters are singletons and the top ten take over 1.1%. This clone was seen only a few times. What it binds is not known. V gave up 5 bases and J gave up 0 bases, with 11 bases separating them. The CDR3 has 14 amino acids. Germline CDR1 and CDR2: MRHNA and SNTAGT. The genes are TRBV6-4 and TRBJ2-7, with D tentatively TRBD1 (6 bases). The sequence came from a male donor in good health and CMV-seronegative. The sequenced sample was PBMCs. This CDR3 reads CASSYGQSSYEQYF. The CDR3 DNA is TGTGCCAGCAGTTACGGACAGAGCTCCTACGAGCAGTACTTC.